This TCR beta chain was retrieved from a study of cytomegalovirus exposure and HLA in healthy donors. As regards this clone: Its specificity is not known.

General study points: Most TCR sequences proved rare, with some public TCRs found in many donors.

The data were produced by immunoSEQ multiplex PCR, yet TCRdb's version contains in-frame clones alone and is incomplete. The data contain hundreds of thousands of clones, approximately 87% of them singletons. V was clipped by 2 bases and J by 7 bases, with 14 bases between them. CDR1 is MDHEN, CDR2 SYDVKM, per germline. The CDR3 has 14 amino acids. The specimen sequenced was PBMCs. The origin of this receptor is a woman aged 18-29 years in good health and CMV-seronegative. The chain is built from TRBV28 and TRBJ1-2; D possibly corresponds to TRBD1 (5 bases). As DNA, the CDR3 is TGTGCCAGCAGTTTAGACAGTGGATGGGTTGGCTACACCTTC. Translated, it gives CASSLDSGWVGYTF.